These T cell receptor beta chains were read from a single sample in a study of blood T cell repertoires in COVID-19. Produced via immunoSEQ multiplex PCR; TCRdb's table is partial and in-frame only. The repertoire holds fewer than 250,000 clones, approximately 86% seen once, with 1.5% to 2% in the top ten. Sequenced material: peripheral blood. The receptors derive from a woman aged 60-75 years who had recovered from COVID-19. CDR3s include the opening cysteine and the closing phenylalanine or tryptophan. The D gene is left open where the match is weak. Clone size is stated in some rows and not others, as once, few, many or a class when expanded.

clone size	D gene	V gene	J gene	CDR3 protein	CDR3 DNA
-	-	TRBV19	TRBJ2-7	CASSLLGGEQYF	TGTGCCAGTAGTTTACTCGGGGGCGAGCAGTACTTC
-	-	TRBV7-3	TRBJ1-1	CASSLGGQGWSTEAFF	TGTGCCAGCAGCTTAGGGGGTCAGGGGTGGAGCACTGAAGCTTTCTTT
-	-	TRBV10-1	TRBJ1-3	CASSESLREANTIYF	TGCGCCAGCAGTGAGTCGTTGAGGGAGGCGAACACCATATATTTT
-	-	TRBV19	TRBJ1-5	CASSILDQPQHF	TGTGCCAGTAGTATACTTGATCAGCCCCAGCATTTT
-	-	TRBV19	TRBJ2-7	CASSLEWDLSYEQYF	TGTGCCAGTAGCCTCGAGTGGGACTTATCCTACGAGCAGTACTTC
-	-	TRBV18	TRBJ1-5	CASSPGDAGSNQPQHF	TGTGCCAGCTCACCTGGCGACGCGGGTAGCAATCAGCCCCAGCATTTT
-	-	TRBV4-2	TRBJ2-2	CASSQEFQNTGELFF	TGTGCCAGCAGCCAAGAATTCCAGAACACCGGGGAGCTGTTTTTT
-	-	TRBV12-3/TRBV12-4	TRBJ1-1	CASSYTGWTEAFF	TGTGCCAGCAGTTATACAGGTTGGACTGAAGCTTTCTTT
-	-	TRBV6-5	TRBJ2-2	CASKAGANTGELFF	TGTGCCAGCAAGGCAGGGGCGAACACCGGGGAGCTGTTTTTT
-	TRBD2	TRBV5-4	TRBJ2-2	CASASKSSGAYTGELFF	TGTGCCAGCGCTTCTAAGTCTAGCGGGGCTTACACCGGGGAGCTGTTTTTT
once	-	TRBV5-1	TRBJ2-2	CASSLVGSGELFF	TGCGCCAGCAGCTTGGTCGGGTCCGGGGAGCTGTTTTTT
-	TRBD1	TRBV7-3	TRBJ2-3	CASSIQTGADTQYF	TGTGCCAGCAGCATCCAGACAGGGGCAGATACGCAGTATTTT
-	-	TRBV10-1	TRBJ1-3	CASSKGDAGNTIYF	TGCGCCAGCAGTAAGGGGGACGCCGGAAACACCATATATTTT
-	TRBD2	TRBV29-1	TRBJ2-2	CSVATSVGTNTGELFF	TGCAGCGTTGCAACTAGCGTGGGCACGAACACCGGGGAGCTGTTTTTT
-	TRBD1	TRBV7-9	TRBJ1-6	CASSQGDRRGLALHF	TGTGCCAGCAGCCAAGGAGACAGGAGGGGGCTCGCCCTCCACTTT
many	-	TRBV27	TRBJ1-2	CASSPDNPNYGYTF	TGTGCCAGCAGCCCGGACAATCCTAACTATGGCTACACCTTC
-	TRBD1	TRBV5-5	TRBJ1-5	CASSPVVTGDYQPQHF	TGTGCCAGCAGCCCGGTGGTGACAGGGGACTATCAGCCCCAGCATTTT
-	-	TRBV19	TRBJ1-2	CASVIGQTNYGYTF	TGTGCCAGCGTTATTGGACAGACTAACTATGGCTACACCTTC
once	-	TRBV28	TRBJ1-6	CASSLNSPSALHF	TGTGCCAGCAGTTTAAACAGTCCTTCGGCCCTCCACTTT
many	-	TRBV7-3	TRBJ1-1	CASSFPGQNTEAFF	TGTGCCAGCAGCTTCCCAGGACAGAACACTGAAGCTTTCTTT
-	TRBD1	TRBV11-1	TRBJ2-7	CASSRRDRDHEQYF	TGTGCCAGCAGCCGTCGGGACAGGGACCACGAGCAGTACTTC
-	-	TRBV19	TRBJ2-1	CASRRPANREQFF	TGTGCCAGTAGGCGCCCTGCCAACCGCGAGCAGTTCTTC
-	TRBD2	TRBV10-3	TRBJ2-2	CATLAGALLTGELFF	TGTGCAACCCTAGCGGGGGCTTTATTAACCGGGGAGCTGTTTTTT
once	TRBD1	TRBV19	TRBJ2-3	CASSAGGRLPYSTDTQYF	TGTGCCAGTAGTGCAGGGGGCCGGCTGCCCTATAGCACAGATACGCAGTATTTT
-	-	TRBV7-9	TRBJ2-1	CASSPYNEQFF	TGTGCCAGCAGTCCATACAATGAGCAGTTCTTC